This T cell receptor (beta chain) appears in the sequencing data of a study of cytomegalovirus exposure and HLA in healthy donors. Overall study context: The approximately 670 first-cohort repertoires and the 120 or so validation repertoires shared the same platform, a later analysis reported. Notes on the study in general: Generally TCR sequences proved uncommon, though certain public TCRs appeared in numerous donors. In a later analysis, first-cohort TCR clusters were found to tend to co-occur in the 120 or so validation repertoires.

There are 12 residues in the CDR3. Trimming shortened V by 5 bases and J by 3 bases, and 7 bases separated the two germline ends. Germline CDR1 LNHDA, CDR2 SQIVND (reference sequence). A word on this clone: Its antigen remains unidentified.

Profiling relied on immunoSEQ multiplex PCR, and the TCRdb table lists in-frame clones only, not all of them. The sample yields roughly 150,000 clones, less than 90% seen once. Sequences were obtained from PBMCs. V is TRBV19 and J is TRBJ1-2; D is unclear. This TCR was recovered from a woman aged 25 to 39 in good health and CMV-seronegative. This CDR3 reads CASSRRDYGYTF. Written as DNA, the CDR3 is TGTGCCAGTAGTCGACGGGACTATGGCTACACCTTC.